This T cell receptor beta chain was obtained from a study of blood T cell repertoires in COVID-19. Study as a whole: Collection of acute and convalescent COVID-19 samples took place in the United States, Italy and Spain. PBMCs, B-cell-depleted T cells, or T cells provided the cDNA or gDNA that made up the material.

This CDR3 contains 12 residues. Germline V gene lookup returns CDR1 WSHSY and CDR2 SAAADI. The V end lost 6 bases, the J end lost 1 base, and 7 bases lay between the germline ends. Authors' analysis steps: Amplification of reference gene primers provided the estimated nucleated cell counts. TCRdb's table, derived via immunoSEQ multiplex PCR, lists solely in-frame clones and lacks some. D and trimming were read from the DNA, whereas the V and J calls and clone size are those reported in that table. The sample holds 210,000 or so clones, about 90% seen once. This clonotype was obtained from a man aged 35-49 years with active or convalescent COVID-19. The chain has TRBV10-2 and TRBJ2-7, with D possibly TRBD1 on 5 matching bases. Sequenced material: peripheral blood. The DNA for the CDR3 is TGCGCCAGCAGACAGGTGTCCTACGAGCAGTACTTC. Translated: CASRQVSYEQYF.